This TCR beta chain was documented in a study of tumor and adjacent non-tumor tissue in lung cancer. Study-wide context: The cohort had about a dozen adenocarcinoma, 2 squamous cell and 1 small cell patients.

Three rounds of nested PCR, following a modified ARM-PCR protocol, produced the TCRbeta library. TCRdb recomputed calls from the multiplex PCR reads with MiXCR, one row per CDR3 protein. The data hold 75,000 to 95,000 distinct CDR3 sequences, with 65% to 80% observed a single time. RNA was extracted from bulk tissue without any cell sorting. The normal lung tissue was taken more than 3 cm from the tumor edge. Donors were chemotherapy-naive, newly diagnosed lung cancer surgical patients in China, August–November 2014. At least ten counts were recorded for this clonotype. Its antigen is as yet unknown. One junction end disagrees with the germline gene, perhaps due to a read error. Germline-derived CDR1 and CDR2 are MNHNY and SVGAGI (reference sequence). This CDR3 contains 14 residues. Study findings and constraints: In normal lung, the top 100 clones were significantly more dominant than in tumor.

What was sequenced was distant non-tumor lung tissue. The clonotype was recovered from a woman aged 45-59 years with non-small cell lung cancer. The chain links TRBV6-6 to TRBJ2-7; D may be TRBD1 (6 bases). CDR3 nucleotide sequence: TGTACCAGCAGTTCCCGGGACAAAACCTACGAGCAGTACTTC. Protein product: CTSSSRDKTYEQYF.